The 6 T cell receptor beta chains given below trace back to one sample, sequenced in a study of glioma-infiltrating T cells after dendritic cell vaccination. Profiling relied on immunoSEQ multiplex PCR, and the TCRdb table lists in-frame clones only, not all of them. This sample yields under 100,000 clones, of which approximately 80% are seen a single time; around 6% belongs to the top ten. The material sequenced was blood, taken before dendritic cell vaccination. These receptor sequences come from a human donor with glioblastoma.

The chain couples TRBV5-1 to TRBJ1-2; 9 nucleotides match TRBD1. CDR1 and CDR2 from the germline V gene are SGHRS and YFSETQ. The ends lost 5 bases at V and 1 base at J; junction bases unmatched: 3. This CDR3 has 14 amino acids. The CDR3 DNA sequence: TGCGCCAGCAGGGGGACAGGGAGTAACTATGGCTACACCTTC. Residues: CASRGTGSNYGYTF.

This clone showed up just once. This chain uses TRBV5-4 with TRBJ1-1; the match to TRBD1 covers 8 bases. V gave up 4 bases and J gave up 5 bases; unmatched junction bases: 13. Germline-derived CDR1 and CDR2 are SGHNT and YYREEE (reference sequence). The CDR3 loop spans 16 amino acids. CDR3: CASSPRGQGARTEAFF. In DNA form, the CDR3 reads TGTGCCAGCAGCCCACGAGGGCAGGGGGCTAGAACTGAAGCTTTCTTT.

The rearrangement links TRBV5-4 to TRBJ1-2, with 11 nucleotides matching TRBD1. Germline values: CDR1 SGHNT, CDR2 YYREEE (reference sequence). V shed 0 bases and J 4 bases; nucleotides not matched to a gene: 2. This CDR3 has 15 residues. Here the CDR3 DNA reads TGTGCCAGCAGCTTGGGGACAGGGGGCTCCTATGGCTACACCTTC. Translating gives CASSLGTGGSYGYTF. Full variable domain (outside the CDR3, taken from reference TRBV5-4 and TRBJ1-2): ETGVTQSPTHLIKTRGQQVTLRCSSQSGHNTVSWYQQALGQGPQFIFQYYREEENGRGNFPPRFSGLQFPNYSSELNVNALELDDSALYLCASSLGTGGSYGYTFGSGTRLTVV.

This chain links TRBV2 with TRBJ1-1; D might be TRBD1 (5 bases). The CDR3 is made up of 15 amino acids. With 4 bases removed from V and 2 bases from J, the gap between germline ends came to 14 bases. CDR1 SNHLY and CDR2 FYNNEI come from the germline V gene. The chain's CDR3 is CASSGQGSSNTEAFF. Here the CDR3 DNA reads TGTGCCAGCAGTGGGCAGGGCAGCTCAAACACTGAAGCTTTCTTT.

To note about this clone: The junction departs from the called germline gene at one end, perhaps through a read error. The V gene is TRBV7-7, the J gene TRBJ2-3, with TRBD1 matching 7 bases. The CDR3 contains 15 residues. Germline V gene lookup returns CDR1 SSHAT and CDR2 FNYEAQ (reference sequence). The DNA of the CDR3 is TGTGCTAGCAGCTTAGGGGGACAGAGCACAGATACGCAGTATTTT. It translates to CASSLGGQSTDTQYF. The variable domain in full, with the rest retrieved from reference TRBV7-7 and TRBJ2-3, is GAGVSQSPRYKVTKRGQDVTLRCDPISSHATLYWYQQALGQGPEFLTYFNYEAQPDKSGLPSDRFSAERPEGSISTLTIQRTEQRDSAMYRCASSLGGQSTDTQYFGPGTRLTVL.

The chain links TRBV5-1 to TRBJ1-2, with 10 nucleotides matching TRBD1. V shed 4 bases and J 8 bases; nucleotides not matched to a gene: 8. CDR1 SGHRS and CDR2 YFSETQ come from the germline V gene. The CDR3 contains 14 residues. The CDR3 sequence is CASSPRQGAEGYTF. Written as DNA, the CDR3 is TGCGCCAGCAGCCCGAGACAGGGGGCGGAGGGCTACACCTTC.